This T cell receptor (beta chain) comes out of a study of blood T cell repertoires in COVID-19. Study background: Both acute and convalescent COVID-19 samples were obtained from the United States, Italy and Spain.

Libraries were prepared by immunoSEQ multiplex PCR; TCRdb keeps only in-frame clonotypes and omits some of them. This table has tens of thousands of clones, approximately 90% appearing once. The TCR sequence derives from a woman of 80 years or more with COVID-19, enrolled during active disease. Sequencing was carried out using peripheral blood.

The CDR3 spells CASSDGQGEGKLFF. DNA of the CDR3: TGTGCCAGCAGTGACGGACAGGGGGAGGGAAAACTGTTTTTT. J is TRBJ1-4 and V is TRBV6-1; 10 nucleotides line up with TRBD1. The germline V gene has CDR1 MNHNS and CDR2 SASEGT. V trimming: 3 bases; J trimming: 10 bases; junction bases outside the gene matches: 5. CDR3 length equals 14 residues.